The T cell receptor (beta chain) under discussion was sequenced for a study of T cell responses to AZD1222 COVID-19 vaccine. Libraries were prepared by immunoSEQ multiplex PCR; TCRdb keeps only in-frame clonotypes and omits some of them. The sample carries 150,000 to 200,000 clones, 85% to 95% recorded once. Study results and limitations: A mostly white British donor set with more females was recruited, and clonal diversity was possibly underestimated. Spike regions recognized by vaccine-associated CD4 TCRs spanned the protein, led by 160-218 and 743-854. Following two doses of AZD1222, Spike-specific TCR breadth and depth rose. Unmutated regions of variants are reportedly targeted by nearly half of spike-specific TCRs.

Regarding this clone: Its specificity is not known.

Germline loops: CDR1 KGHSH, CDR2 LQKENI. The V end was cut by 4 bases, the J end by 7 bases, with 7 bases between. This CDR3 comprises 12 residues. The chain joins TRBV18 to TRBJ1-4; tentative D call: TRBD1 (5 bases). The sequenced sample was peripheral blood, obtained on day 0 of AZD1222 vaccination. The clonotype comes from an adult in good health. This chain's CDR3 is CASSLRGEKLFF. The DNA for the CDR3 is TGTGCCAGCTCACTAAGGGGTGAAAAACTGTTTTTT. The full variable domain, rest sourced from reference TRBV18 and TRBJ1-4, is NAGVMQNPRHLVRRRGQEARLRCSPMKGHSHVYWYRQLPEEGLKFMVYLQKENIIDESGMPKERFSAEFPKEGPSILRIQQVVRGDSAAYFCASSLRGEKLFFGSGTQLSVL.